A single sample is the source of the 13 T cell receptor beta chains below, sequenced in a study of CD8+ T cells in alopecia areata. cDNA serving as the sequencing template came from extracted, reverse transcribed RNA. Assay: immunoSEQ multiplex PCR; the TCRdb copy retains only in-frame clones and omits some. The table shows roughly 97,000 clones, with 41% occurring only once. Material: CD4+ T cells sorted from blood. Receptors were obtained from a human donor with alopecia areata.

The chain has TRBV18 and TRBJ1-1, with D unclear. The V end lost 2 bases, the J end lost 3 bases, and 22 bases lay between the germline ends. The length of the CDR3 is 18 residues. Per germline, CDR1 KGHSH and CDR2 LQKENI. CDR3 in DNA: TGTGCCAGCTCACCATTACGGTATGTAGGTTTAGGTGACACTGAAGCTTTCTTT. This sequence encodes CASSPLRYVGLGDTEAFF.

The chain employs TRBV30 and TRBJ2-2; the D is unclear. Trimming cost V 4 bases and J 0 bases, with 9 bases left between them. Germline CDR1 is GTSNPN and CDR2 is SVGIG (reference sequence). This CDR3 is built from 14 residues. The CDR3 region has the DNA TGTGCCTGGAAGAGACAACCGAACACCGGGGAGCTGTTTTTT. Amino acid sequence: CAWKRQPNTGELFF.

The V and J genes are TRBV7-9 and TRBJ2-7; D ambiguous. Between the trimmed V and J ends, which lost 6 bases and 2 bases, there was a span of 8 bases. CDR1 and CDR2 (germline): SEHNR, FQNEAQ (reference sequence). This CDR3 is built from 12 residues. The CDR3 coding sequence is TGTGCCAGCAGGGGTATTACCTACGAGCAGTACTTC. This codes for CASRGITYEQYF.

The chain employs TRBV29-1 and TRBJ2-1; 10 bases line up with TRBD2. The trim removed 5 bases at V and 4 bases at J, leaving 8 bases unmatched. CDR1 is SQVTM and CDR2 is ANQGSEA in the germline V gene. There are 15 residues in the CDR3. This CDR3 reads CSVTIAGGPYNEQFF. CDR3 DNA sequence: TGCAGCGTTACAATAGCGGGAGGACCTTACAATGAGCAGTTCTTC.

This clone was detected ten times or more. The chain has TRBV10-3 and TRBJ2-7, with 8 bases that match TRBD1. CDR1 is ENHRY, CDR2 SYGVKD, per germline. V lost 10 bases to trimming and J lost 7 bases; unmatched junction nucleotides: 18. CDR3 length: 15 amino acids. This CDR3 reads CATNGQGPLSGEQYF. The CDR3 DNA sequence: TGTGCCACGAACGGACAGGGACCTCTCTCTGGGGAGCAGTACTTC.

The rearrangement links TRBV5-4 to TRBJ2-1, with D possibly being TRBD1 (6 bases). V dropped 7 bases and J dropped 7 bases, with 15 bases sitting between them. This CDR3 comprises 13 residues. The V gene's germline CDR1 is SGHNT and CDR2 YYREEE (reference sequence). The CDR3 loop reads CASLGGTGNEQFF. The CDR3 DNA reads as TGTGCCAGCCTAGGGGGAACAGGGAATGAGCAGTTCTTC.

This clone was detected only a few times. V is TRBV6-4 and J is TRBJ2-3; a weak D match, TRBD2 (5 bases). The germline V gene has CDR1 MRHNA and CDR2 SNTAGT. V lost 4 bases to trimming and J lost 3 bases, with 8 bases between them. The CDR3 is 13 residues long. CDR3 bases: TGTGCCAGCAGTGCCCGAGGGACAGATACGCAGTATTTT. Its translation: CASSARGTDTQYF.

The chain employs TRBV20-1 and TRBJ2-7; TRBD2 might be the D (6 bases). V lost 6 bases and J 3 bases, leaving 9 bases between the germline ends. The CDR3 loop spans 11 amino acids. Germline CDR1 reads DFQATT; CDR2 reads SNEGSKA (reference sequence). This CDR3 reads CSASGRYEQYF. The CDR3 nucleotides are TGCAGTGCCAGCGGGCGCTACGAGCAGTACTTC.

The CDR3 reads CASRVKTLSEAFF. The CDR3 region has the DNA TGTGCCAGCAGGGTAAAGACACTCTCTGAAGCTTTCTTT. The chain employs TRBV2 and TRBJ1-1; D remains ambiguous. CDR1 is SNHLY and CDR2 is FYNNEI in the germline V gene. This CDR3 has 13 residues. The ends were cut back, 6 bases at V and 6 bases at J, with 14 bases in the middle.

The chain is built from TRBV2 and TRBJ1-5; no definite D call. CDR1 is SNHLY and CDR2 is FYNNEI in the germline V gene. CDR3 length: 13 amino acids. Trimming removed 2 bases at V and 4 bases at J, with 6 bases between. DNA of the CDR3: TGTGCCAGCAGTGAAAGGGAAAATCAGCCCCAGCATTTT. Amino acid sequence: CASSERENQPQHF.

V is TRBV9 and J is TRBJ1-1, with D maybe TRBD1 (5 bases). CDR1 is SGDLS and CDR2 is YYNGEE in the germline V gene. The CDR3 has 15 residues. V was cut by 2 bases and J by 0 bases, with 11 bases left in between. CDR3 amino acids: CASSVGGTVNTEAFF. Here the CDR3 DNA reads TGTGCCAGCAGCGTCGGCGGGACGGTGAACACTGAAGCTTTCTTT.

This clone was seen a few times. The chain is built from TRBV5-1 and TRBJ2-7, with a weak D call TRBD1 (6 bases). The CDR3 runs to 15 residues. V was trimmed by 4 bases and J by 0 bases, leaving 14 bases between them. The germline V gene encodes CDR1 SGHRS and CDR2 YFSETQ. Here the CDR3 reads CASSGDTLRSYEQYF. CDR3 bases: TGCGCCAGCAGCGGGGACACCTTACGCTCCTACGAGCAGTACTTC.

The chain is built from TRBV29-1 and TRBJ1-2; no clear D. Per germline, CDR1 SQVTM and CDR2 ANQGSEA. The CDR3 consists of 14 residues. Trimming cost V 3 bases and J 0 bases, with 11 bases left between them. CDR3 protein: CSVDATRSNYGYTF. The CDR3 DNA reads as TGCAGCGTTGACGCCACACGCTCTAACTATGGCTACACCTTC.